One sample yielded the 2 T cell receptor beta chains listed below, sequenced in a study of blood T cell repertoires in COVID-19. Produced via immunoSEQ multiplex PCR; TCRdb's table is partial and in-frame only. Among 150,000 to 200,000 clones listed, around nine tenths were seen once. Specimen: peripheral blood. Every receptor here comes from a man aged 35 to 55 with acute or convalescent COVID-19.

The CDR3 nucleotides read TGTGCCAGCACCCCGATACGGAGCACTGAAGCTTTCTTT. It is translated as CASTPIRSTEAFF. This chain uses TRBV3-1 (or the pseudogene TRBV3-2) with TRBJ1-1; no firm D call. The CDR3 has 13 amino acids. V was shortened by 7 bases and J by 4 bases, with 13 bases between the two germline ends. In germline, CDR1 is LGHDT, CDR2 YNNKEL (reference sequence).

CDR3 nucleotides: TGTGCCAGCAGCCGGGGGACTAGCGGGATAAGGGGCGAGACCCAGTACTTC. This encodes CASSRGTSGIRGETQYF. The chain employs TRBV6-2 or TRBV6-3 and TRBJ2-5; TRBD2 matches 13 bases. The V gene end was trimmed by 6 bases and the J gene end by 5 bases; junction bases not matched to a gene: 12. The CDR3 is 17 amino acids. From germline, CDR1 is MNHEY and CDR2 SVGEGT.